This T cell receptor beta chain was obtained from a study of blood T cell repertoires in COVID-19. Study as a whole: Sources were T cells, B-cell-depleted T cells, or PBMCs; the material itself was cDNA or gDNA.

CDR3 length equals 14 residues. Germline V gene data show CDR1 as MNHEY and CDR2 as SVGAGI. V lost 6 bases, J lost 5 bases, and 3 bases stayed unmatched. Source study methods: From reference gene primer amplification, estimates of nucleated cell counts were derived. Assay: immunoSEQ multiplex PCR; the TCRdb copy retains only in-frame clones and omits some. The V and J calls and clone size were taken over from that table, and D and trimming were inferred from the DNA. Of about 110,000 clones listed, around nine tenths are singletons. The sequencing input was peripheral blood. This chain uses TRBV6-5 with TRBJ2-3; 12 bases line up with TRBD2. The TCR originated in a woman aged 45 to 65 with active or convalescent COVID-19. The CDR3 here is CASRTSGSEDTQYF. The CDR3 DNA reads TGTGCCAGCAGGACTAGCGGGAGCGAAGATACGCAGTATTTT.